This TCR beta chain is drawn from a study of cytomegalovirus exposure and HLA in healthy donors. On the study more broadly: About 85 million unique TCR sequences came from HLA-typed donors in an early release.

V shed 5 bases and J shed 7 bases, with 16 bases lying between them. CDR3 length: 15 residues. Germline CDR1 reads SGHRS; CDR2 reads YFSETQ. Study-wide points: A later analysis linked about 17,000 TCR beta sequences to HLA alleles at 0.05 false discovery rate. A few V segments could not be told apart, such as TRBV6-2 and TRBV6-3, and were left out. Through in vitro validation, a few CMV-associated chains were shown to be specific for CMV antigens.

For this clone: Its target is not known.

Use of 60 Vbeta and 13 Jbeta primers characterized the PCR. TCRdb keeps only in-frame clones here, not all; method: immunoSEQ multiplex PCR. The sample records 310,000 or so clones, roughly 89% being singletons. The sequencing input was PBMCs. The clonotype was recovered from a woman between 18 and 29 years old in good health and CMV-seronegative. The chain couples TRBV5-1 to TRBJ1-6, with D possibly matching TRBD1 (5 bases). Written as DNA, the CDR3 is TGCGCCAGCAGTTGGGGTGGGGGGGGAAATTCACCCCTCCACTTT. Encoded protein: CASSWGGGGNSPLHF.